The T cell receptor beta chain under discussion was sequenced for a study of radiotherapy plus CTLA-4 blockade in lung cancer. CDR1 is MNHGY, CDR2 SVAAGI, per germline. Trimming took 2 bases from V and 0 from J, leaving 11 bases between them. The CDR3 runs to 16 residues. This table comes from immunoSEQ multiplex PCR, and its TCRdb copy is limited to in-frame clones, with some not included. The table includes tens of thousands of clones, nearly 90% detected once. The chain employs TRBV6-9 and TRBJ2-4; D perhaps matches TRBD1 (7 bases). The sample here was peripheral blood, taken from a patient treated with radiotherapy plus ipilimumab. This sequence was found in a human donor with non-small cell lung cancer whose response to radiotherapy plus ipilimumab could not be evaluated. CDR3 sequence: CASSYPGGLAKNIQYF. The CDR3, as DNA: TGTGCCAGCAGTTATCCAGGGGGACTAGCCAAAAACATTCAGTACTTC.